This TCR beta chain was obtained from a study of cytomegalovirus exposure and HLA in healthy donors. Study summary: Some 180 million T cells yielded 100 million or so unique TCR beta sequences in earlier analysis. Among approximately 400 genotyped donors, roughly 80% fell in the Caucasian-associated ancestry cluster. Study conclusions and caveats: In a later analysis, TCR beta V- and J-gene trimming showed a link to a missense DCLRE1C variant.

With respect to this clone: Its target is unknown.

Researchers ran the PCR with 60 Vbeta and 13 Jbeta primers. Some clones are missing from TCRdb's copy, which holds only in-frame ones; the method was immunoSEQ multiplex PCR. Of around 180,000 clones in the sample, about 72% are singletons; the top ten hold over 1.2%. The CDR3 is 15 amino acids. The rearrangement links TRBV21-1 to TRBJ1-5. TRBV21-1 is tagged as a pseudogene. The sequenced sample consisted of PBMCs. The source is a girl between 5 and 17 years old in good health and CMV-seronegative. The chain's CDR3 is CASSKMGGIWQPQHF. The CDR3 nucleotides are TGTGCCAGCAGCAAAATGGGAGGAATCTGGCAGCCCCAGCATTTT.